The clone carrying this T cell receptor beta chain was observed once. Its antigen is still unknown. Libraries were prepared by immunoSEQ multiplex PCR; TCRdb keeps only in-frame clonotypes and omits some of them. Altogether about 91,000 clones are present, approximately 90% being singletons, with the ten largest covering roughly 3.1%. The source of the sample is a study of T cell responses to AZD1222 COVID-19 vaccine. Study-level findings and limits: Nearly half of unique spike-specific TCRs reportedly avoided B.1.351 and B.1.1.7 mutated regions.

The input for sequencing was peripheral blood, taken 28 days after the second AZD1222 dose. This TCR was sampled from an adult who received the AZD1222 COVID-19 vaccine.

CDR3 DNA: TGTGCCAGCAGCTTAGCGTGGGCGAGGGGACTGGAGCAGTTCTTC. It encodes CASSLAWARGLEQFF. This chain uses TRBV7-2 with TRBJ2-1; a weak D match, TRBD2 (6 bases). V gave up 0 bases and J gave up 10 bases, with 16 bases separating them. This CDR3 is built from 15 residues. Germline assignment: CDR1 SGHTA and CDR2 FQGNSA. The variable domain in full, completed from reference TRBV7-2 and TRBJ2-1, reads GAGVSQSPSNKVTEKGKDVELRCDPISGHTALYWYRQSLGQGLEFLIYFQGNSAPDKSGLPSDRFSAERTGGSVSTLTIQRTQQEDSAVYLCASSLAWARGLEQFFGPGTRLTVL.